This T cell receptor beta chain was identified during a study of CD8 T cells in ankylosing spondylitis. With respect to this clonotype: Its specificity is not known.

MiXCR, applied by TCRdb to the 5' RACE reads, yields one record per CDR3 protein. Among around 340,000 distinct CDR3 sequences listed, 20% to 25% were seen once. With 6 bases clipped from V and 4 bases from J, the junction kept 9 bases outside the gene matches. The V gene's germline CDR1 is MNHEY and CDR2 SMNVEV (reference sequence). This CDR3 comprises 14 residues. Study-wide results and limits: Disease-linked clones were found to be CD8+ and relatively rare in peripheral blood. The authors reported significant enrichment of disease-linked clones in matched ankylosing spondylitis synovial fluid.

This clonotype was obtained from a male donor with ankylosing spondylitis or in good health (not recorded which). Specimen: blood, either unsorted or a sorted T cell fraction (not recorded which). The J gene is TRBJ2-7, the V gene TRBV27, with 7 bases lining up with TRBD1. This chain's CDR3 is CASRDRDSVYEQYF. CDR3 DNA: TGTGCCAGCAGAGACCGGGACAGTGTGTACGAGCAGTACTTC.